This TCR beta chain is from a study of regulatory T cells in long-lasting Graves disease. CDR3-region Arm-PCR and iRepertoire HTBI primers produced the TCR beta libraries. TCRdb re-called the multiplex PCR reads through MiXCR, storing one row per CDR3 protein. Here the sample spans more than 450,000 distinct CDR3 sequences, around 16% being singletons. This clonotype was seen many times. Time point indicated: newly diagnosed GD, antithyroid drugs for less than 3 months. The TCR library was made from RNA that had been extracted from PBMCs in TRIzol. Trimming left V 3 bases short and J 7 bases short, with 24 bases between. This CDR3 is built from 17 residues. CDR1 is SEHNR and CDR2 is FQNEAQ in the germline V gene (reference sequence). This same sample was also taken into another study, of T cells in Graves' hyperthyroidism and ophthalmopathy. According to that study: Blood shared most expanded thyroid clonotypes above 0.001.

V is TRBV7-9 and J is TRBJ1-2, with TRBD1 as a possible D gene (6 bases). The sequencing here drew on peripheral blood mononuclear cells (PBMCs), taken at new diagnosis, from a patient treated with antithyroid drugs. The source is a man in his forties with Graves disease. DNA for the CDR3: TGTGCCAGCAGCTTCGCCTTAGACAGGTACCATATTGGTGGCTACACCTTC. As protein: CASSFALDRYHIGGYTF.